This T cell receptor (beta chain) was captured in a study of shared clonotypes between healthy human individuals. The CDR3 totals 14 residues. CDR1 is SGHRS, CDR2 YFSETQ, per germline. V shed 4 bases and J shed 5 bases, with 14 bases lying between them. Sequencing used immunoSEQ multiplex PCR; TCRdb keeps in-frame clones, though not all of them. The sample consists of just over 2,000,000 clones, 85% to 95% of them appearing once. This clonotype originated in a man younger than 30 in good health. Sample: naive CD4+ T cells sorted from blood. Subset reported: CD45RA+ positively selected. The chain links TRBV5-1 to TRBJ2-3, with D maybe TRBD1 (6 bases). CDR3 nucleotides: TGCGCCAGCAGCCCTCAGGGGCTCAAAGATACGCAGTATTTT. It codes for CASSPQGLKDTQYF.